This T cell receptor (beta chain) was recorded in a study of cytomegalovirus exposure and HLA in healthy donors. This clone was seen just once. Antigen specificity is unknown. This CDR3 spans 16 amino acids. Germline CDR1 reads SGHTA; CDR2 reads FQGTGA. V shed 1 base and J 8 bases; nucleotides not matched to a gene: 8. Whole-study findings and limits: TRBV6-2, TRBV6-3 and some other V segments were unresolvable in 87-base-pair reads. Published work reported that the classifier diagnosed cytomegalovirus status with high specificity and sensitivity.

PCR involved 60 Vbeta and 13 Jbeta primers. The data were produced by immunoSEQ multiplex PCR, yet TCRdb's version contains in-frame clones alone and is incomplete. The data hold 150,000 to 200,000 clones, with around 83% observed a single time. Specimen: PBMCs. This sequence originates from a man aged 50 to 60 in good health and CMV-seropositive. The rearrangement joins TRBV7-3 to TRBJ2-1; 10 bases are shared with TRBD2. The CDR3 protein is CASSLIASGSGDEQFF. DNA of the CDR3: TGTGCCAGCAGCTTAATAGCTAGCGGGAGTGGCGATGAGCAGTTCTTC.